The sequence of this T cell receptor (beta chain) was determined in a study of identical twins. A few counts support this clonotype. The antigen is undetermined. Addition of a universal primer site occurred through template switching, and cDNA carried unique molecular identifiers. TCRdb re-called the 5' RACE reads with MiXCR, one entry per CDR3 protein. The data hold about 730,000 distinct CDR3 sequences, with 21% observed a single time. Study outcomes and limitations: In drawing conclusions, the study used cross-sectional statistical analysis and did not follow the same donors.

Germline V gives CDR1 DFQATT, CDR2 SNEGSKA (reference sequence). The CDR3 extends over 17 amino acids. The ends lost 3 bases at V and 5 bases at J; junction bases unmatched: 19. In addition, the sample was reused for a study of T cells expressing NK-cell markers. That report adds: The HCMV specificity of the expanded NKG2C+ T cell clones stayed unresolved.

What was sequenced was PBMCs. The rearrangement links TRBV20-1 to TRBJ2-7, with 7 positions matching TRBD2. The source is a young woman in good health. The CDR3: CSASQRDGRSLPNEQYF. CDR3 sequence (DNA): TGCAGTGCTAGTCAAAGAGACGGGAGGTCCTTACCCAACGAGCAGTACTTC.